This passage covers 16 T cell receptor beta chains from one sample sequenced in a study of blood T cell repertoires in COVID-19. Clones were read by immunoSEQ multiplex PCR, and TCRdb kept only the in-frame ones, dropping some. The table includes about 14,000 clones, over 80% detected once. Sequenced material: peripheral blood. The receptors were sampled from a human donor in a cohort sampled during active COVID-19.

V gene TRBV29-1 combines with J gene TRBJ2-3; possibly TRBD1 for D (6 bases). Germline CDR1 SQVTM, CDR2 ANQGSEA. Trimming left V 3 bases short and J 0 bases short, with 16 bases between. CDR3 length equals 16 residues. The CDR3 sequence: CSVDGQGGSSTDTQYF. The CDR3 DNA is TGCAGCGTTGACGGTCAAGGGGGTTCTAGCACAGATACGCAGTATTTT.

This chain connects TRBV9 to TRBJ2-3, with a possible D match to TRBD2 (6 bases). The V gene lost 0 bases and the J gene lost 1 base, with 9 bases spanning the gap. Germline V gene sequence: CDR1 SGDLS, CDR2 YYNGEE. The CDR3 consists of 15 residues. In nucleotides, the CDR3 is TGTGCCAGCAGCGTAGTTTCGGGGGGCACAGATACGCAGTATTTT. Protein product: CASSVVSGGTDTQYF.

A few counts support this clone. The rearrangement links TRBV2 to TRBJ1-5; TRBD1 matches at 7 bases. Germline V gives CDR1 SNHLY, CDR2 FYNNEI. The length of the CDR3 is 16 residues. V was pared by 6 bases and J by 2 bases, with 10 bases of the junction left unmatched. The CDR3 loop reads CASRETGWEGNQPQHF. CDR3 nucleotide sequence: TGTGCCAGCAGGGAGACAGGGTGGGAGGGCAATCAGCCCCAGCATTTT.

This clone has only one observation. At one of its ends the junction is not consistent with the germline gene, which may arise from a read error. This sequence joins TRBV6-1 and TRBJ2-3; TRBD2 agrees at 7 bases. The CDR3 length is 15 residues. CDR1 MNHNS and CDR2 SASEGT come from the germline V gene. Here the CDR3 DNA reads TGTGCCAGCAGAGAAGCGGGGCGGGGCCCAGATACGCAGTATTTT. Amino acids: CASREAGRGPDTQYF.

This sequence joins TRBV9 and TRBJ2-1; D perhaps matches TRBD2 (6 bases). The CDR3 has 13 residues. V gave up 4 bases and J gave up 5 bases, with 10 bases separating them. Germline loops: CDR1 SGDLS, CDR2 YYNGEE. The CDR3 bases are TGTGCCAGCAGCCTCGGGGGTGACAATGAGCAGTTCTTC. Translating gives CASSLGGDNEQFF.

The chain is built from TRBV7-2 and TRBJ2-2; D gene unclear. Per the germline V gene, CDR1 is SGHTA and CDR2 is FQGNSA. The CDR3 length is 12 residues. Trimming left V 5 bases short and J 3 bases short, with 4 bases between. The CDR3 sequence is CASSPYTGELFF. The CDR3 DNA follows: TGTGCCAGCAGCCCCTACACCGGGGAGCTGTTTTTT. The variable domain in full, with the rest retrieved from reference TRBV7-2 and TRBJ2-2, is GAGVSQSPSNKVTEKGKDVELRCDPISGHTALYWYRQSLGQGLEFLIYFQGNSAPDKSGLPSDRFSAERTGGSVSTLTIQRTQQEDSAVYLCASSPYTGELFFGEGSRLTVL.

The chain couples TRBV27 to TRBJ1-2; maybe TRBD1 (5 bases). V lost 0 bases, J lost 7 bases, and 12 bases lay in between. The germline V gene encodes CDR1 MNHEY and CDR2 SMNVEV (reference sequence). This CDR3 is built from 14 residues. As DNA, the CDR3 is TGTGCCAGCAGTTTATCGCGGCGCGGGGGTGGCTACACCTTC. It specifies CASSLSRRGGGYTF.

The CDR3 sequence: CASSLESSGEYNEQFF. CDR3 sequence (DNA): TGCGCCAGCAGCTTAGAGTCTAGCGGAGAATACAATGAGCAGTTCTTC. The chain uses TRBV5-1 and TRBJ2-1, with TRBD2 identical over 7 bases. After removal of 2 bases from V and 4 bases from J, the junction contained 9 bases not matched to a gene. From germline, CDR1 is SGHRS and CDR2 YFSETQ. The CDR3 is 16 residues long.

The chain recombines TRBV5-1 with TRBJ2-2, with 7 bases lining up with TRBD2. The CDR3 spans 14 residues. Germline CDR1 reads SGHRS; CDR2 reads YFSETQ. V lost 7 bases and J lost 0; bases outside the gene matches: 3. The DNA of the CDR3 is TGCGCCAGCGGGCTAGCGGCGAACACCGGGGAGCTGTTTTTT. It encodes CASGLAANTGELFF.

The chain has TRBV28 and TRBJ2-7; D possibly corresponds to TRBD1 (6 bases). The CDR3 spans 14 residues. Germline CDR1 reads MDHEN; CDR2 reads SYDVKM. Trimming took 3 bases from V and 6 from J, leaving 15 bases between them. The DNA for the CDR3 is TGTGCCAGCAGTTTTATAACAGGGTTGGGCGAGCAGTACTTC. The encoded protein is CASSFITGLGEQYF.

This chain links TRBV6-5 with TRBJ2-3; 7 bases map to TRBD1. Germline V gene lookup returns CDR1 MNHEY and CDR2 SVGAGI. V shed 4 bases and J 5 bases; nucleotides not matched to a gene: 6. The CDR3 is made up of 14 amino acids. The CDR3 loop is CASSFDRVGDTQYF. The CDR3 DNA reads TGTGCCAGCAGTTTCGACAGGGTCGGAGATACGCAGTATTTT.

V is TRBV7-8 and J is TRBJ1-5; D unresolved. V dropped 0 bases and J dropped 3 bases, with 9 bases sitting between them. This CDR3 spans 15 amino acids. Germline V gene data show CDR1 as SGHVS and CDR2 as FQNEAQ. The chain's CDR3 is CASSLAAGYNQPQHF. The CDR3, as DNA: TGTGCCAGCAGCTTAGCCGCAGGATACAATCAGCCCCAGCATTTT.

The V and J genes are TRBV3-1 (or the pseudogene TRBV3-2) and TRBJ2-3; TRBD2 aligns across 8 bases. The CDR3 extends over 16 amino acids. With V trimmed by 0 bases and J by 5 bases, 7 bases remained unmatched. Germline loops: CDR1 LGHDT, CDR2 YNNKEL (reference sequence). The CDR3 loop is CASSQDKREFKDTQYF. CDR3 DNA sequence: TGTGCCAGCAGCCAAGATAAGCGGGAGTTTAAAGATACGCAGTATTTT.

The chain recombines TRBV19 with TRBJ2-1, with D possibly being TRBD1 (5 bases). V gave up 7 bases and J gave up 5 bases, with 12 bases separating them. The CDR3 totals 13 residues. Germline assignment: CDR1 LNHDA and CDR2 SQIVND (reference sequence). The chain's CDR3 is CASMQGTHNEQFF. CDR3 coding DNA: TGTGCCAGTATGCAGGGAACCCACAATGAGCAGTTCTTC. The full variable domain, with the rest looked up from reference TRBV19 and TRBJ2-1, is DGGITQSPKYLFRKEGQNVTLSCEQNLNHDAMYWYRQDPGQGLRLIYYSQIVNDFQKGDIAEGYSVSREKKESFPLTVTSAQKNPTAFYLCASMQGTHNEQFFGPGTRLTVL.

The chain recombines TRBV19 with TRBJ2-5; no clear D. The CDR3 sequence is 14 residues long. Between the trimmed V and J ends, which lost 6 bases and 4 bases, there was a span of 15 bases. CDR1 is LNHDA, CDR2 SQIVND, per germline (reference sequence). Here the CDR3 DNA reads TGTGCCAGTAGCCCAACCCCCTGGCCAGAGACCCAGTACTTC. Translation gives CASSPTPWPETQYF. Combining the CDR3 with reference TRBV19 and TRBJ2-5 gives the whole variable domain DGGITQSPKYLFRKEGQNVTLSCEQNLNHDAMYWYRQDPGQGLRLIYYSQIVNDFQKGDIAEGYSVSREKKESFPLTVTSAQKNPTAFYLCASSPTPWPETQYFGPGTRLLVL.

V is TRBV5-6 and J is TRBJ1-2; D is perhaps TRBD1 (6 bases). This CDR3 region has 15 residues. Germline values: CDR1 SGHDT, CDR2 YYEEEE. The V gene lost 1 base and the J gene lost 5 bases, with 15 bases spanning the gap. CDR3 in DNA: TGTGCCAGCAGCTTGCTTACGGGACAAACTTATGGCTACACCTTC. This gives the protein CASSLLTGQTYGYTF.